The source of this T cell receptor (beta chain) is a study of Ad26.COV2.S vaccination and SARS-CoV-2 variants. As for the study in general: Sample donor was a member of the COV1001 Ad26.COV2.S trial arm.

The protocol was immunoSEQ multiplex PCR, while the TCRdb copy is restricted to in-frame clones and leaves out a portion. The sample has roughly 350,000 clones, approximately 86% seen once. The treatment here: 15 to 20 received Ad26.COV2.S at low or high dose, single or two shots; roughly five received placebo; per-sample allocation not given. Specimens were obtained on day 63 following the first vaccine or placebo injection. An adult aged 18-55 years in Boston served as the donor. It was Wuhan-strain SARS-CoV-2 spike that the Ad26 vaccine vector expressed. Trimming cost V 1 base and J 5 bases; bases outside gene matches: 5. This CDR3 region has 15 residues. Per the germline V gene, CDR1 is SGHAT and CDR2 is FQNNGV.

The sequencing here drew on peripheral blood, taken in a trial of Ad26.COV2.S vaccine versus placebo. The rearrangement uses TRBV11-2 and TRBJ2-5; 9 bases are a match to TRBD1. The clonotype was recovered from a person aged 18-60 years who received the Ad26.COV2.S COVID-19 vaccine or a placebo. The CDR3 DNA follows: TGTGCCAGCAGCTTAGGAACAGGGGGCCGCGAGACCCAGTACTTC. This codes for CASSLGTGGRETQYF.